The source of this T cell receptor beta chain is a study of OX40 agonist ivuxolimab in advanced cancers. Turning to the study itself: Ivuxolimab, an agonistic anti-OX40 (CD134) antibody, was given to patients.

The CDR3 is 16 amino acids. V lost 2 bases to trimming and J lost 2 bases; unmatched junction nucleotides: 4. The germline V gene has CDR1 SGHTA and CDR2 FQGNSA. Clones were read by immunoSEQ multiplex PCR, and TCRdb kept only the in-frame ones, dropping some. The table lists some 30,000 clones, approximately 88% of them singletons, with about 27% in the top ten. In this sample, this clone turned up once. No antigen is known for it. General study findings and limits: In general, CD8+ T cells held more expanded clones than CD4+ did, on average. Part of the nonresponder group also had normalized T-cell clonal expansion that was low.

This chain joins TRBV7-2 and TRBJ2-1; TRBD1 matches at 9 bases. The sample here was CD4+ or CD8+ T cells sorted from blood, taken in a trial of the OX40 agonist ivuxolimab. This clonotype originated in an adult with an advanced solid tumor such as melanoma, head and neck, liver or kidney cancer. The CDR3, as DNA: TGTGCCAGCAGCTTAAAGGGACAGGGAACCTACAATGAGCAGTTCTTC. This gives the protein CASSLKGQGTYNEQFF.